The clone carrying this TCR beta chain was observed many times. The antigen is undetermined. This specimen belongs to a study of T cells after yellow fever vaccination. General study findings and limits: The study re-detected most primary-vaccination clones after the booster (roughly 96% CD4, around 89% CD8). Researchers noted that a small share of clonotypes showed up in both CD4 and CD8 compartments.

A single record per CDR3 protein comes from TCRdb applying MiXCR to the 5' RACE reads. The data show around 320,000 distinct CDR3 sequences, approximately 4% seen once. This receptor was identified in a man between 18 and 35 years old who received the YFV17D yellow fever vaccine. The sample in question was PBMCs, obtained 15 days after the yellow fever booster vaccination.

Here the CDR3 reads CASSVDATRPQHF. The DNA for the CDR3 is TGTGCCAGCAGCGTAGATGCCACGCGGCCCCAGCATTTT. The rearrangement joins TRBV9 to TRBJ1-5; unclear D gene. The germline gives CDR1 SGDLS, CDR2 YYNGEE. The CDR3 runs 13 residues. V lost 0 bases to trimming and J lost 9 bases, with 10 bases between them. Full variable domain (rest looked up from reference TRBV9 and TRBJ1-5): DSGVTQTPKHLITATGQRVTLRCSPRSGDLSVYWYQQSLDQGLQFLIQYYNGEERAKGNILERFSAQQFPDLHSELNLSSLELGDSALYFCASSVDATRPQHFGDGTRLSIL.